The clone carrying this TCR beta chain was seen at least ten times. Its antigen is not identified. These data belong to a study of response to subunit inactivated influenza vaccine. Germline-derived CDR1 and CDR2 are MNHNS and SASEGT. The CDR3 extends over 16 amino acids. With 6 bases removed from V and 1 base from J, the gap between germline ends came to 18 bases. Findings and limits, study-wide: Each seasonal influenza vaccination recruits few new T cells, the authors suggested.

TCRdb itself ran the RT-PCR reads through MiXCR, one entry per CDR3 protein. The sample includes about 160,000 distinct CDR3 sequences, roughly a tenth of them seen just once. This sample comprised non-naive T cells sorted from PBMCs, obtained roughly 6 weeks after vaccination. This clonotype originated in a man aged 45-65 years who received an inactivated influenza vaccine. This rearrangement joins TRBV6-1 to TRBJ1-1, with D perhaps TRBD1 (6 bases). The DNA of the CDR3 is TGTGCCAGCAGGACCGGGACAACAAGGGGGAACACTGAAGCTTTCTTT. Encoded protein: CASRTGTTRGNTEAFF.